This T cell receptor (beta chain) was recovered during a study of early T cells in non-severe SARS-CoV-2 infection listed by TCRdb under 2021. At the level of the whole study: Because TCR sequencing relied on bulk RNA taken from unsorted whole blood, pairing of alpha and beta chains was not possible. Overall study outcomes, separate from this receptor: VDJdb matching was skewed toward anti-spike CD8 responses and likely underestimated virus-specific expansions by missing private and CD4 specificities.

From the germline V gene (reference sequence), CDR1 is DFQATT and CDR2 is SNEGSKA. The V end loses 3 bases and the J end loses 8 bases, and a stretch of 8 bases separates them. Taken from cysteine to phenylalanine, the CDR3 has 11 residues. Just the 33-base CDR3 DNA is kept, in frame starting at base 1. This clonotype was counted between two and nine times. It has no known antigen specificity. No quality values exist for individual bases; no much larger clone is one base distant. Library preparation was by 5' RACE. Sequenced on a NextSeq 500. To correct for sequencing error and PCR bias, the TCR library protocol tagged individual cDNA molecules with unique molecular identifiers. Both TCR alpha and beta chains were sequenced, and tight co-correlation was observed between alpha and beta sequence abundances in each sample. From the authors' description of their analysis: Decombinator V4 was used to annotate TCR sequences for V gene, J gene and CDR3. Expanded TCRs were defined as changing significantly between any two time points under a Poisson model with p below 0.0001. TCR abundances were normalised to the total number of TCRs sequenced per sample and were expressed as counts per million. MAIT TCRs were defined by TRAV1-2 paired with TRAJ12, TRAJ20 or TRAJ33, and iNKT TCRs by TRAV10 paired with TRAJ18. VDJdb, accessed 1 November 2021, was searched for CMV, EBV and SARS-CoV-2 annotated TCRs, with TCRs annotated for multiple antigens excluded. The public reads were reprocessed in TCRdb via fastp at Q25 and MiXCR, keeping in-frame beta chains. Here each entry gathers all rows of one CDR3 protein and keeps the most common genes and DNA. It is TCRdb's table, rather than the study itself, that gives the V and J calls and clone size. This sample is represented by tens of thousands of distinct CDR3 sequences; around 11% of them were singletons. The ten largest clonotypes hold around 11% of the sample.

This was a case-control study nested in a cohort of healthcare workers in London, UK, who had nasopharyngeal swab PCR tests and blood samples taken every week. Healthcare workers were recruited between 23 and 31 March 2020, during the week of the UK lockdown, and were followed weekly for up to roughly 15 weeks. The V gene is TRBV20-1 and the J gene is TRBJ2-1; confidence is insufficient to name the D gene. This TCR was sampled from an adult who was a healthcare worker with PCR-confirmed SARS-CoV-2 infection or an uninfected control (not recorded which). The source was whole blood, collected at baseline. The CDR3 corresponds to CSARTVDEQFF. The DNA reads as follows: TGCAGTGCTAGGACTGTCGATGAGCAGTTCTTC.